A selection of T cell receptor beta chains follows, all from one sample in a study of OX40 agonist ivuxolimab in advanced cancers. Libraries were prepared by immunoSEQ multiplex PCR; TCRdb keeps only in-frame clonotypes and omits some of them. The sample includes fewer than 85,000 clones, about 85% of them seen just once. The specimen comprised CD4+ or CD8+ T cells sorted from blood, sampled in a trial of the OX40 agonist ivuxolimab. These receptors were taken from an adult with an advanced solid tumor such as melanoma, head and neck, liver or kidney cancer. Both conserved end residues are trimmed from each CDR3. Fields, in order: V gene, J gene, CDR3 protein.

TRBV28	TRBJ2-6	ASTAGGAGANVLT
TRBV10-3	TRBJ1-1	AISEDRAEAF
TRBV18	TRBJ1-2	ASSEGNLNYGYT
TRBV18	TRBJ1-1	ASSRDGNTEAF
TRBV6-5	TRBJ1-1	ASSELTNTEAF
TRBV7-2	TRBJ2-2	ASSLVGNTGELF
TRBV9	TRBJ2-1	ASSPLLAGVGQF
TRBV29-1	TRBJ1-3	SVRGTLSGNTIY
TRBV4-2	TRBJ1-5	ASSQDYGGEPQH
TRBV2	TRBJ2-6	ASSVESSGANVLT
TRBV6-6	TRBJ2-7	ASSRDDPYEQY
TRBV14	TRBJ1-1	ASSQDGGTGIEAF
TRBV18	TRBJ2-7	ASSSSYEQY
TRBV29-1	TRBJ1-6	SVNFDSRTGYSPLH
TRBV19	TRBJ1-3	ASSPGTGRSGNTIY
TRBV30	TRBJ1-5	AWNPDSQSQPQH
TRBV15	TRBJ2-7	ATSQGGDTYEQY
TRBV19	TRBJ2-7	ASSAPGGPQY
TRBV9	TRBJ1-2	ASSGGDGYT
TRBV7-3	TRBJ1-1	ASSPAGGMNTEAF
TRBV5-6	TRBJ1-6	ASSPSTGKTYSPLH
TRBV15	TRBJ1-1	ATSSRQGAVTEAF
TRBV6-5	TRBJ1-6	ASTEGQNNSPLH
TRBV5-6	TRBJ1-2	ASSYATGAGGYT
TRBV30	TRBJ2-5	AWSRTGQETQY
TRBV19	TRBJ1-2	ASSIPTNRGYT
TRBV5-6	TRBJ1-2	ASSSYHGALYGYT
TRBV7-2	TRBJ1-6	ASSSTGDLSPLH
TRBV5-1	TRBJ1-5	ASSLSGDDYQPQH
TRBV5-1	TRBJ2-6	ASSLSGAGANVLT
TRBV6-5	TRBJ1-5	ASSWTADIDQPQH
TRBV5-5	TRBJ1-2	ASGDGTGPDGYT
TRBV18	TRBJ1-5	ASSTRDRGMSGQPQH
TRBV6-6	TRBJ1-4	ASIKGEATNEKLF
TRBV11-3	TRBJ2-6	ASSLGQGSSGANVLT
TRBV6-5	TRBJ1-1	ASSYRGKTEAF
TRBV7-6	TRBJ2-7	ASSPGGQDYEQY
TRBV6-1	TRBJ1-2	ASSEGYRGSYGYT
TRBV18	TRBJ1-4	ASSLVEGRSEKLF
TRBV5-1	TRBJ1-3	ASSLTGIGNTIY
TRBV11-2	TRBJ2-3	ASSTGTGEGTDTQY
TRBV4-2	TRBJ1-2	ASSQGGGGQGVGYT
TRBV6-1	TRBJ2-7	ASSSVYEQY
TRBV29-1	TRBJ1-2	SVGSQGAGGYT